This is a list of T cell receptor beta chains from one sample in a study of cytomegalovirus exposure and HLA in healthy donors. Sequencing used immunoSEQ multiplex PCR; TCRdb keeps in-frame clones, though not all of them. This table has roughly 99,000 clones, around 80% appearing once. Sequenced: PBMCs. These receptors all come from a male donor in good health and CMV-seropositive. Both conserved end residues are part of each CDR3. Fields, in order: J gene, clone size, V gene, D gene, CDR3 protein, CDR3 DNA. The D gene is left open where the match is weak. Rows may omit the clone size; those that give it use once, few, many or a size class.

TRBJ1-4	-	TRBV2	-	CASSEARTVGEKLFF	TGTGCCAGCAGTGAAGCCAGGACAGTTGGTGAAAAACTGTTTTTT
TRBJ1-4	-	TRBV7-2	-	CASSPGIYEKLFF	TGTGCCAGCAGCCCCGGGATTTATGAAAAACTGTTTTTT
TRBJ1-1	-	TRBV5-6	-	CASSLFQGNTEAFF	TGTGCCAGCAGCTTGTTCCAGGGGAACACTGAAGCTTTCTTT
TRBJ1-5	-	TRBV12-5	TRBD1	CASGHSAGGNQPQHF	TGTGCTAGTGGCCATAGCGCAGGGGGTAATCAGCCCCAGCATTTT
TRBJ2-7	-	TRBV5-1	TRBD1	CASSFGTEYEQYF	TGCGCCAGCAGCTTCGGGACAGAGTACGAGCAGTACTTC
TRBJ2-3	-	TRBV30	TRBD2	CACNTGGPGDTQYF	TGTGCCTGCAATACGGGGGGGCCTGGAGATACGCAGTATTTT
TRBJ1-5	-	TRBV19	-	CASSPPGTFFSNQPQHF	TGTGCCAGTAGTCCCCCCGGGACATTTTTTAGCAATCAGCCCCAGCATTTT
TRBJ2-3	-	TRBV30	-	CAWSVGRVGTDTQYF	TGTGCCTGGAGTGTTGGCAGGGTGGGTACAGATACGCAGTATTTT
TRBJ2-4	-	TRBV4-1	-	CASSHIPRQGSKNIQYF	TGCGCCAGCAGCCACATCCCAAGGCAGGGGTCCAAAAACATTCAGTACTTC
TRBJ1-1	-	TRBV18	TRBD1	CASSLGQGNTEAFF	TGTGCCAGCTCTCTGGGACAGGGAAACACTGAAGCTTTCTTT
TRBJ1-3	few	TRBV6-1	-	CASSDHRLGNTIYF	TGTGCCAGCAGTGACCACAGGCTTGGAAACACCATATATTTT
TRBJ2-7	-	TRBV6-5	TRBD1	CASSLGRGISYEQYF	TGTGCCAGCAGTCTAGGCAGGGGGATTTCCTACGAGCAGTACTTC
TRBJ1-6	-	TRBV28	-	CASTPGSGNSPLHF	TGTGCCAGCACCCCCGGGTCGGGTAATTCACCCCTCCACTTT
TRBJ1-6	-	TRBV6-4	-	CASRKGVNSPLHF	TGTGCCAGCCGAAAGGGGGTTAATTCACCCCTCCACTTT
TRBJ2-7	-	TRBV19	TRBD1	CASSPGTGYPYEQYF	TGTGCCAGTAGCCCGGGGACAGGCTATCCCTACGAGCAGTACTTC
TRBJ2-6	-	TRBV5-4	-	CASSLGGPGANVLTF	TGTGCCAGCAGCTTGGGGGGGCCTGGGGCCAACGTCCTGACTTTC
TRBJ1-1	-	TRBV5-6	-	CASSLPGMNTEAFF	TGTGCCAGCAGCTTGCCGGGGATGAACACTGAAGCTTTCTTT
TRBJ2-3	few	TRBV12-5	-	CASGRQNPWLDGTDTQYF	TGTGCTAGTGGTCGACAGAATCCTTGGCTGGACGGCACAGATACGCAGTATTTT
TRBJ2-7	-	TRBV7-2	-	CASSLYGPGTFEQYF	TGTGCCAGCAGCCTATATGGCCCGGGGACTTTCGAGCAGTACTTC
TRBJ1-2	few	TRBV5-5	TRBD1	CASSRGPQGYGYTF	TGTGCCAGCAGCAGGGGGCCCCAGGGCTATGGCTACACCTTC
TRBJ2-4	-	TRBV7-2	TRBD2	CASSPELAENIQYF	TGTGCCAGCAGCCCAGAACTAGCGGAAAACATTCAGTACTTC
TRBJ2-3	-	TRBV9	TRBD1	CASSVGGGLTDTQYF	TGTGCCAGCAGCGTAGGAGGGGGCCTTACAGATACGCAGTATTTT
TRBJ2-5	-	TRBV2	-	CASSLRETQYF	TGTGCCAGCAGTCTGCGGGAGACCCAGTACTTC
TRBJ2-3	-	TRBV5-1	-	CASSLPQGDTQYF	TGCGCCAGCAGCTTACCACAGGGAGATACGCAGTATTTT
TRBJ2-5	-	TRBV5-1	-	CASSFGGTGGETQYF	TGCGCCAGCAGCTTCGGGGGAACGGGCGGCGAGACCCAGTACTTC
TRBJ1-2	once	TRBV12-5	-	CASGVLGDYTF	TGTGCTAGTGGTGTACTCGGTGACTACACCTTC
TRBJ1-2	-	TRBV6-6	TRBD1	CASSYRDRGQYGYTF	TGTGCCAGCAGTTACCGGGACAGGGGGCAGTATGGCTACACCTTC
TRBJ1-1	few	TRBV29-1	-	CSVGLNTEAFF	TGCAGCGTTGGGCTGAACACTGAAGCTTTCTTT
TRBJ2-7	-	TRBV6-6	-	CASSVAEEYEQYF	TGTGCCAGCAGCGTGGCTGAGGAATACGAGCAGTACTTC
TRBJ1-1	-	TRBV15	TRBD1	CATSRGRRTGVTSTEAFF	TGTGCCACCAGCAGAGGGAGAAGGACAGGGGTAACGTCGACTGAAGCTTTCTTT
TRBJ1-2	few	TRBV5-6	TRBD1	CASSSPDRGARGYTF	TGTGCCAGCAGCTCCCCGGACAGGGGGGCGAGGGGCTACACCTTC
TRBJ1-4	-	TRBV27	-	CASSLIRATNEKLFF	TGTGCCAGCAGTTTAATAAGAGCAACTAATGAAAAACTGTTTTTT
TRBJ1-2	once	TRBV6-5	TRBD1	CASSFGQGARYGYTF	TGTGCCAGCAGTTTCGGACAGGGGGCTAGGTATGGCTACACCTTC
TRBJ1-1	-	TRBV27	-	CASSLARDGTEAFF	TGTGCCAGCAGTCTAGCAAGGGATGGCACTGAAGCTTTCTTT
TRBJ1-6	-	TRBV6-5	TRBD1	CASSWDSYNSPLHF	TGTGCCAGCAGTTGGGACAGTTATAATTCACCCCTCCACTTT
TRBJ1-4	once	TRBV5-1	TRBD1	CASSPNPDRAASGEKLFF	TGCGCCAGCAGCCCCAACCCAGACAGGGCCGCCTCAGGTGAAAAACTGTTTTTT
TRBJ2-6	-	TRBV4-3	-	CASSQADIRVRSGANVLTF	TGCGCCAGCAGCCAGGCCGACATCCGAGTTCGCTCTGGGGCCAACGTCCTGACTTTC
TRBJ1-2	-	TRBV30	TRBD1	CAWVPDRASYGYTF	TGTGCCTGGGTTCCGGACAGGGCGTCCTATGGCTACACCTTC
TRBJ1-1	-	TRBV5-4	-	CASSLANGEGTEAFF	TGTGCCAGCAGCTTGGCCAACGGGGAAGGCACTGAAGCTTTCTTT
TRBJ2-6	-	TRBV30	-	CAWGSGWANVLTF	TGTGCCTGGGGGTCAGGGTGGGCCAACGTCCTGACTTTC
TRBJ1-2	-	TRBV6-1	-	CASSEGTGNLYGYTF	TGTGCCAGCAGTGAAGGTACAGGGAACCTCTATGGCTACACCTTC
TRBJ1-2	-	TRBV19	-	CASSLLPANYGYTF	TGTGCCAGTAGTTTACTACCAGCTAACTATGGCTACACCTTC
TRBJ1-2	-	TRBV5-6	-	CASSLSSNYGYTF	TGTGCCAGCAGCTTGTCCAGTAACTATGGCTACACCTTC